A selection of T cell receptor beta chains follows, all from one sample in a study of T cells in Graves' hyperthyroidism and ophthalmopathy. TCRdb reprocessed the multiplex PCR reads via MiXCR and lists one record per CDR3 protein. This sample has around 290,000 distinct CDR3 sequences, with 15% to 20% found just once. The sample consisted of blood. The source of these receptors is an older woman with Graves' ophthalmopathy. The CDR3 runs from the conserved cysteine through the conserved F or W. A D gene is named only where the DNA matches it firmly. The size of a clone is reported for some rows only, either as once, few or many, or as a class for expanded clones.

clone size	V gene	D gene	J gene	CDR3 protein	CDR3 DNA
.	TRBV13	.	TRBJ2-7	CASSSEARYEQYF	TGTGCCAGCAGCTCCGAGGCCCGCTACGAGCAGTACTTC
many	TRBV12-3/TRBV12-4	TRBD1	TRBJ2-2	CASSLNRGTGELFF	TGTGCCAGCAGTTTAAACAGGGGCACCGGGGAGCTGTTTTTT
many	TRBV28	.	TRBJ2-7	CASSPQGSSYEQYF	TGTGCCAGCAGTCCCCAGGGGAGCTCCTACGAGCAGTACTTC
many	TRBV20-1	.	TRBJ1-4	CSARVPTRAREKLFF	TGCAGTGCTAGAGTCCCGACAAGGGCAAGGGAAAAACTGTTTTTT
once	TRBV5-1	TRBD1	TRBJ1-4	CASSPEGQGLEKLFF	TGCGCCAGCAGCCCGGAGGGACAGGGATTGGAAAAACTGTTTTTT
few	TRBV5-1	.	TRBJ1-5	CASRLDSGSGQPQHF	TGCGCCAGCAGATTGGACAGTGGGAGTGGTCAGCCCCAGCATTTT
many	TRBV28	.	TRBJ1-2	CASSDGRDYGYTF	TGTGCCAGCAGTGACGGAAGGGACTATGGCTACACCTTC
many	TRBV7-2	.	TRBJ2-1	CASSLWPERGSYNEQFF	TGTGCCAGCAGCTTATGGCCGGAGAGGGGGTCTTACAATGAGCAGTTCTTC
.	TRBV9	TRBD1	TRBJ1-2	CASSVDPGGANYGYTF	TGTGCCAGCAGCGTTGACCCAGGGGGGGCAAACTATGGCTACACCTTC
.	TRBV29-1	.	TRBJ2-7	CSVDGRGLALNEQYF	TGCAGCGTTGACGGCAGGGGACTTGCGCTCAACGAGCAGTACTTC
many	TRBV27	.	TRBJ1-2	CASSPNGRLISTF	TGTGCCAGCAGCCCTAACGGACGGTTAATCTCCACCTTC
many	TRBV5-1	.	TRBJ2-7	CASRVPSSYEQYF	TGCGCCAGCAGGGTTCCTAGCTCCTACGAGCAGTACTTC
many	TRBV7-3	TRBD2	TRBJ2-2	CASSFTVAGAGGELFF	TGTGCCAGCAGCTTTACTGTAGCGGGAGCGGGCGGGGAGCTGTTTTTT
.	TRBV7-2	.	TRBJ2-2	CASSVLLGGTGELFF	TGTGCCAGCAGCGTACTTCTTGGCGGCACCGGGGAGCTGTTTTTT
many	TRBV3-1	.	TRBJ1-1	CASSQSWQSNTEAFF	TGTGCCAGCAGCCAATCTTGGCAGTCGAACACTGAAGCTTTCTTT
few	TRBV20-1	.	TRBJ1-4	CSAPQGLNEKLFF	TGCAGTGCTCCACAGGGCTTGAATGAAAAACTGTTTTTT
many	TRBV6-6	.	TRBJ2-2	CASSYFLDGELFF	TGTGCCAGCAGTTACTTCCTTGACGGGGAGCTGTTTTTT
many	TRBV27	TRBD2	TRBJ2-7	CASSAAGTSGSYEQYF	TGTGCCAGCAGTGCCGCCGGGACTAGCGGTTCCTACGAGCAGTACTTC
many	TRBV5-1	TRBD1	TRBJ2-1	CASSLDGQGYNEQFF	TGCGCCAGCAGCTTGGACGGACAGGGCTACAATGAGCAGTTCTTC
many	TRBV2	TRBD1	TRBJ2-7	CASKTGGSSYEQYF	TGTGCCAGCAAAACAGGGGGGAGCTCCTACGAGCAGTACTTC
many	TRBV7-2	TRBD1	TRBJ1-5	CASSSGTGGASGNQPQHF	TGTGCCAGCAGCTCAGGGACAGGGGGCGCGTCGGGCAATCAGCCCCAGCATTTT
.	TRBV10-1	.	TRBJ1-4	CASSDVSGVNEKLFF	TGCGCCAGCAGTGATGTATCAGGAGTTAATGAAAAACTGTTTTTT
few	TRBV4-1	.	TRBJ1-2	CASSQEGSSIDYTF	TGCGCCAGCAGCCAAGAGGGCTCCAGTATTGACTACACCTTC
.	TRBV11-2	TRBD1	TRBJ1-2	CASSQDGQGLGGYTF	TGTGCCAGCAGCCAAGATGGACAGGGTCTGGGTGGCTACACCTTC
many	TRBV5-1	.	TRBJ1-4	CASSLAGTHSEKLFF	TGCGCCAGCAGCTTGGCCGGGACACATAGTGAAAAACTGTTTTTT
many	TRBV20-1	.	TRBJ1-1	CSASAPIGTEAFF	TGCAGTGCTAGTGCCCCTATAGGGACTGAAGCTTTCTTT
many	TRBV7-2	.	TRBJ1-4	CASSFDRTDEKLFF	TGTGCCAGCAGCTTCGACAGGACGGATGAAAAACTGTTTTTT
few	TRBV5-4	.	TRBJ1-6	CASSAGGFGNSPLHF	TGTGCCAGCAGCGCGGGGGGGTTTGGGAATTCACCCCTCCACTTT
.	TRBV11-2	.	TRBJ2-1	CASSVTATPYNEQFF	TGTGCCAGCAGCGTGACAGCGACTCCCTACAATGAGCAGTTCTTC
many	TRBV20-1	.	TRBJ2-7	CSASPQWGTRLGQYF	TGCAGTGCTAGTCCCCAATGGGGGACAAGGTTAGGGCAGTACTTC
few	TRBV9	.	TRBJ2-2	CASSVEDRYTGELFF	TGTGCCAGCAGCGTAGAAGACAGGTACACCGGGGAGCTGTTTTTT
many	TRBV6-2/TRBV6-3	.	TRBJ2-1	CASSLGPAGYNEQFF	TGTGCCAGCAGTCTGGGCCCCGCAGGCTACAATGAGCAGTTCTTC
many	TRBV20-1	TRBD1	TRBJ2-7	CSATDRGDEQYF	TGCAGTGCCACCGACAGGGGCGACGAGCAGTACTTC
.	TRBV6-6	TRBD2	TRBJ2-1	CASSYSSSLAGGPGEQFF	TGTGCCAGCAGTTACTCGAGTAGCCTAGCGGGGGGGCCCGGTGAGCAGTTCTTC
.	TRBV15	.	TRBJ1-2	CAASIGTLVGYTF	TGTGCCGCCAGCATCGGGACACTGGTAGGCTACACCTTC
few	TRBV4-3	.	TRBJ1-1	CASSQARTGTEAFF	TGCGCCAGCAGCCAAGCCCGAACGGGCACTGAAGCTTTCTTT
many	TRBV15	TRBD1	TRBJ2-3	CATSTRTGPADTQYF	TGTGCCACCAGCACCCGGACAGGGCCGGCAGATACGCAGTATTTT
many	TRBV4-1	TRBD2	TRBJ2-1	CASTRGSSYNEQFF	TGCGCCAGCACTCGCGGGAGCTCCTACAATGAGCAGTTCTTC
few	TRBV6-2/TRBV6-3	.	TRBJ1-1	CASRSHYRENTEAFF	TGTGCCAGCAGGTCCCACTACCGGGAAAACACTGAAGCTTTCTTT
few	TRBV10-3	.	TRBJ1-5	CAISSDLSNQPQHF	TGTGCCATCAGTTCCGACCTTAGCAATCAGCCCCAGCATTTT
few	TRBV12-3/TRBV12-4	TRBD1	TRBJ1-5	CASTQGQSNQPQHF	TGTGCCAGCACACAGGGGCAAAGCAATCAGCCCCAGCATTTT
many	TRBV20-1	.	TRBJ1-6	CSARQYFDNSPLHF	TGCAGTGCCAGACAATACTTCGATAATTCACCCCTCCACTTT
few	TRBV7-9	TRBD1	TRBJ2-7	CASSSIDSGTEYF	TGTGCCAGCAGCTCGATCGACTCCGGGACAGAGTACTTC
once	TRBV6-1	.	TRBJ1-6	CASTGDRFDNSPLHF	TGTGCCAGCACGGGGGATCGGTTTGATAATTCACCCCTCCACTTT
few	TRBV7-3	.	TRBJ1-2	CASALSPRGGYTF	TGTGCCAGTGCACTTTCCCCCCGTGGCGGCTACACCTTC
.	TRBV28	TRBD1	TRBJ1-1	CASSWDRLNTEAFF	TGTGCCAGCAGCTGGGACAGGTTGAACACTGAAGCTTTCTTT
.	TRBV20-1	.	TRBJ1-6	CSAPRRGANSPLHF	TGCAGTGCTCCGCGAAGGGGGGCGAATTCACCCCTCCACTTT
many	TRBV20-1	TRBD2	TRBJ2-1	CSARGTSGSNPRGNEQFF	TGCAGTGCCAGGGGGACTAGCGGGAGTAACCCCAGGGGGAATGAGCAGTTCTTC
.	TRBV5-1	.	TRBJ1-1	CASSLHTRSNTEAFF	TGCGCCAGCAGCCTACACACACGGAGTAACACTGAAGCTTTCTTT
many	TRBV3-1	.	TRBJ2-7	CASSQVGREQYF	TGTGCCAGCAGCCAAGTTGGTCGCGAGCAGTACTTC
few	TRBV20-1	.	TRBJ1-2	CSASDPSSYGYTF	TGCAGTGCTTCAGACCCGAGCAGCTATGGCTACACCTTC
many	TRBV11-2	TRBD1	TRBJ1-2	CASSLAGTAKGGYTF	TGTGCCAGCAGCTTAGCCGGGACAGCGAAGGGTGGCTACACCTTC